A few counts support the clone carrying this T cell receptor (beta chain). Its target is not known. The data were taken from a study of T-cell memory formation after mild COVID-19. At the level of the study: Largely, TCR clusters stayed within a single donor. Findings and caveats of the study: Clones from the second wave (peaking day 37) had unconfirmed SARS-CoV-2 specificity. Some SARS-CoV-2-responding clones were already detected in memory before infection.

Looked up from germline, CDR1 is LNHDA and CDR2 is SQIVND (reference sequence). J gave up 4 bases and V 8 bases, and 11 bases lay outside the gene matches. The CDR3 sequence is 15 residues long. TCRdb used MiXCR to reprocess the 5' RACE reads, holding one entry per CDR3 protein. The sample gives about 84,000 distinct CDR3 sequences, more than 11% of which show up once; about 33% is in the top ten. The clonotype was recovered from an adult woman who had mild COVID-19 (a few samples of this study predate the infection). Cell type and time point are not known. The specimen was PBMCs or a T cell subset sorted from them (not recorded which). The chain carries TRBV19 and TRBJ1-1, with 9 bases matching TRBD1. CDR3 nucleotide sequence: TGTGCCAGTGGGATTGGGGGGGACAGGGTCACTGAAGCTTTCTTT. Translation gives CASGIGGDRVTEAFF.